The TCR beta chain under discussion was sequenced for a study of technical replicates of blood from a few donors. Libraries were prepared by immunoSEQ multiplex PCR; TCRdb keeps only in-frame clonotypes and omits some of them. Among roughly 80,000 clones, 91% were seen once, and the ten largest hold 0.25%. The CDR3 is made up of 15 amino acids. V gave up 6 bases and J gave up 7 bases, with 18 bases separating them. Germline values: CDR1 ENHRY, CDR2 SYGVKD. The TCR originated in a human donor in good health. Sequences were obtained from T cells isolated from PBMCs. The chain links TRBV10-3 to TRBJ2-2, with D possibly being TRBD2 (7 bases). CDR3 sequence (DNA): TGTGCCATCAGCCGGAACGGGGGGCTCGACGGGGAGCTGTTTTTT. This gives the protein CAISRNGGLDGELFF.